The rows below give T cell receptor beta chains drawn from one sample of a study of human CD8 memory T cell subsets. TCRdb re-called the 5' RACE reads and gives one entry per CDR3 protein, without DNA. Recorded for this sample: approximately 7,000 distinct CDR3 sequences. Sequencing was performed on CD8+ T cells from PBMCs. The source is a human donor in good health. Both conserved end residues are part of each CDR3. Clone size is shown for a subset of rows, as once, few, many or a class of expanded clone.

abundance	v_gene	len	j_gene	CDR3aa
-	TRBV7-8	15	TRBJ2-2	CASSLHRGNTGELFF
-	TRBV2	14	TRBJ2-2	CASIPGPNTGELFF
medium-sized	TRBV3-1	13	TRBJ2-1	CASSPPITNEQFF
-	TRBV7-6	15	TRBJ2-7	CASSSTSGGVYEQYF
-	TRBV11-2	15	TRBJ1-5	CASSLSIDSNQPQHF
-	TRBV9	16	TRBJ2-1	CASSLRLAGSYNEQFF
-	TRBV5-1	13	TRBJ2-1	CASSLSGVSEQFF
-	TRBV28	14	TRBJ2-1	CASSFGGTYNEQFF
-	TRBV28	14	TRBJ2-5	CASSSPVSQGTQYF
-	TRBV7-9	12	TRBJ1-1	CASAHQNTEAFF
-	TRBV20-1	14	TRBJ2-7	CSAGRQGSSYEQYF
-	TRBV7-9	14	TRBJ2-7	CASSLLQSSYEQYF
-	TRBV29-1	14	TRBJ2-7	CSVEDRQGSYEQYF
-	TRBV2	14	TRBJ2-7	CASSEGALRYEQYF
-	TRBV7-9	14	TRBJ2-3	CASIDGLLPHTQYF
-	TRBV20-1	18	TRBJ2-7	CSATSPTSVRLSPYEQYF
-	TRBV4-1	15	TRBJ1-1	CASSQGPRGATEAFF
-	TRBV6-2/TRBV6-3	14	TRBJ2-2	CASSRDLTTGELFF
medium-sized	TRBV20-1	12	TRBJ2-7	CSARDVGSEQYF
-	TRBV15	17	TRBJ2-7	CATSRVPYQGTGHEQYF
medium-sized	TRBV10-1	14	TRBJ2-7	CASRGDTGSYEQYF
-	TRBV7-9	15	TRBJ2-7	CASSSTTSGTYEQYF
-	TRBV18	15	TRBJ2-5	CASSRLAGYQETQYF
-	TRBV2	15	TRBJ1-6	CASRPDRGLNSPLHF
-	TRBV4-2	15	TRBJ2-7	CASSFNKGNSDEQYF
-	TRBV7-6	13	TRBJ2-1	CASSLGGHNEQFF
-	TRBV7-2	14	TRBJ2-7	CAIGAGAGSYEQYF
-	TRBV2	20	TRBJ1-5	CASSDPREVRGYASNQPQHF
medium-sized	TRBV12-3/TRBV12-4	15	TRBJ1-5	CASGSGTVLRQPQHF
-	TRBV27	15	TRBJ2-1	CASGPGELSYNEQFF